A selection of T cell receptor beta chains follows, all from one sample in a study of cytomegalovirus exposure and HLA in healthy donors. Assay used: immunoSEQ multiplex PCR; TCRdb lists only in-frame clones, some missing. The repertoire holds 200,000 to 250,000 clones, more than 60% seen once, with 1.8% in the top ten. The sequencing input was PBMCs. These receptors came from a woman aged 30 to 39 in good health and CMV-seronegative. Each CDR3 is given with its conserved first and last residue. Fields, in order: clone size, V gene, J gene, D gene, CDR3 protein, CDR3 DNA. D genes are given only for firm matches. Expanded clones get a size class; other rows say once, few or many, or leave the size out.

-	TRBV11-2	TRBJ1-2	-	CASSPGYGYTF	TGTGCCAGCAGCCCAGGGTATGGCTACACCTTC
-	TRBV5-1	TRBJ1-1	-	CASSLAGGYTEAFF	TGCGCCAGCAGCTTGGCCGGGGGTTACACTGAAGCTTTCTTT
-	TRBV30	TRBJ1-1	TRBD1	CAWNLRQGGEAFF	TGTGCCTGGAATCTCAGACAGGGCGGTGAAGCTTTCTTT
-	TRBV21-1	TRBJ2-6	-	CASSKEGYRGTGSGANVLTF	TGTGCCAGCAGCAAAGAGGGGTACAGGGGAACTGGATCTGGGGCCAACGTCCTGACTTTC
-	TRBV9	TRBJ1-2	TRBD1	CASSATGGVYGYTF	TGTGCCAGCAGCGCAACAGGGGGCGTCTATGGCTACACCTTC
-	TRBV29-1	TRBJ1-2	-	CSVEGSGPKGYTF	TGCAGCGTCGAAGGGAGCGGACCTAAAGGCTACACCTTC
-	TRBV19	TRBJ1-1	TRBD1	CASSRLTGGHTEAFF	TGTGCCAGTAGTAGGTTGACAGGGGGCCATACTGAAGCTTTCTTT
-	TRBV5-4	TRBJ2-6	-	CASSLRDSGANVLTF	TGTGCCAGCAGCCTCAGGGACTCTGGGGCCAACGTCCTGACTTTC
-	TRBV6-1	TRBJ1-4	-	CASSEPAGEKLFF	TGTGCCAGCAGTGAACCGGCAGGGGAGAAACTGTTTTTT
-	TRBV6-5	TRBJ1-1	-	CASSYSRGNTEAFF	TGTGCCAGCAGTTACAGTCGGGGTAACACTGAAGCTTTCTTT
few	TRBV7-9	TRBJ2-7	TRBD1	CASSPERTGDEQYF	TGTGCCAGCAGCCCCGAGAGGACAGGGGACGAGCAGTACTTC
-	TRBV5-4	TRBJ2-7	-	CASSLDLRPDYEQYF	TGTGCCAGCAGCTTGGATCTGCGGCCGGACTACGAGCAGTACTTC
-	TRBV2	TRBJ1-2	TRBD1	CASSETGGHGGYTF	TGTGCCAGCAGTGAGACAGGGGGCCATGGTGGCTACACCTTC
-	TRBV5-4	TRBJ2-2	-	CASSSPQTVTGELFF	TGTGCCAGCAGCTCCCCACAGACAGTTACCGGGGAGCTGTTTTTT
-	TRBV2	TRBJ1-5	TRBD1	CASNTGVYQPQHF	TGTGCCAGCAATACAGGGGTTTATCAGCCCCAGCATTTT
few	TRBV5-1	TRBJ2-5	-	CASSLTSETQYF	TGCGCCAGCAGCCTCACTTCTGAGACCCAGTACTTC
-	TRBV19	TRBJ1-5	-	CATAPLARDQPQHF	TGTGCCACCGCACCCTTAGCGAGGGATCAGCCCCAGCATTTT
-	TRBV2	TRBJ2-1	-	CASSEVSPNEQFF	TGTGCCAGCAGTGAAGTTAGCCCGAATGAGCAGTTCTTC
-	TRBV13	TRBJ2-7	-	CASSSYYEQYF	TGTGCCAGCAGCTCCTACTACGAGCAGTACTTC
-	TRBV19	TRBJ2-3	TRBD1	CASSSGQGVSYTQYF	TGTGCCAGTAGTTCCGGACAGGGGGTCTCATATACGCAGTATTTT
-	TRBV30	TRBJ1-2	TRBD1	CAWGGQAYGYTF	TGTGCCTGGGGGGGACAGGCCTATGGCTACACCTTC
-	TRBV2	TRBJ2-5	TRBD1	CASSYPRDRVLQETQYF	TGTGCCAGCAGTTACCCCCGGGACAGGGTCCTCCAAGAGACCCAGTACTTC
-	TRBV13	TRBJ2-2	TRBD1	CASSSRDRGSTGELFF	TGTGCCAGCAGCTCCCGGGACAGGGGTAGTACCGGGGAGCTGTTTTTT
few	TRBV2	TRBJ1-3	-	CASMPVVAKGNTIYF	TGTGCCAGCATGCCCGTGGTTGCGAAGGGAAACACCATATATTTT
-	TRBV7-9	TRBJ2-7	TRBD1	CASTGTGHYEQYF	TGTGCCAGCACCGGGACAGGTCACTACGAGCAGTACTTC
-	TRBV30	TRBJ2-3	-	CAWSVMREYTDTQYF	TGTGCCTGGAGTGTTATGAGGGAGTACACAGATACGCAGTATTTT
few	TRBV5-1	TRBJ2-5	-	CASSFRVDGETQYF	TGCGCCAGCAGCTTTCGGGTAGACGGAGAGACCCAGTACTTC
once	TRBV30	TRBJ1-6	-	CAWTKTRYNSPLHF	TGTGCCTGGACTAAAACTAGGTATAATTCACCCCTCCACTTT
-	TRBV10-2	TRBJ2-2	TRBD2	CASRTTSGRASNTGELFF	TGCGCCAGCAGGACCACTAGCGGGAGGGCTTCGAACACCGGGGAGCTGTTTTTT
-	TRBV6-5	TRBJ2-2	-	CASSKDAGGTGELFF	TGTGCCAGCAGTAAGGACGCCGGGGGTACCGGGGAGCTGTTTTTT
few	TRBV6-1	TRBJ2-7	TRBD2	CASSPGTSNYEQYF	TGTGCCAGCTCTCCCGGGACTAGCAACTACGAGCAGTACTTC
-	TRBV21-1	TRBJ2-3	-	CASSRRLAGGSADTQYF	TGTGCCAGCAGCAGGAGGCTAGCGGGGGGGAGCGCAGATACGCAGTATTTT
-	TRBV5-6	TRBJ1-1	-	CASSYDRNTEAFF	TGTGCCAGCAGCTATGACAGGAACACTGAAGCTTTCTTT
-	TRBV2	TRBJ2-5	-	CASSEWLQQGTQYF	TGTGCCAGCAGTGAATGGCTACAGCAAGGGACCCAGTACTTC
-	TRBV5-1	TRBJ1-1	-	CASSLVSATEAFF	TGCGCCAGCAGCTTGGTAAGCGCTACTGAAGCTTTCTTT
-	TRBV7-9	TRBJ1-1	-	CASSLESGEAFF	TGTGCCAGCAGCTTAGAATCCGGTGAAGCTTTCTTT
few	TRBV29-1	TRBJ1-3	-	CSAGEGNTIYF	TGCAGCGCTGGGGAGGGAAACACCATATATTTT
few	TRBV29-1	TRBJ2-7	-	CSGRDSYEQYF	TGCAGCGGCCGAGACAGCTACGAGCAGTACTTC
-	TRBV4-1	TRBJ1-3	-	CASSQIQGTGNTIYF	TGCGCCAGCAGCCAGATACAGGGTACTGGAAACACCATATATTTT
-	TRBV14	TRBJ2-7	-	CASSQDTQDPYEQYF	TGTGCCAGCAGCCAAGACACTCAGGATCCCTACGAGCAGTACTTC
-	TRBV5-4	TRBJ2-5	-	CASSLVPGPETQYF	TGTGCCAGCAGCTTGGTTCCAGGCCCAGAGACCCAGTACTTC
-	TRBV6-1	TRBJ2-5	TRBD1	CASSGRQGRGTETQYF	TGTGCCAGCAGTGGACGACAGGGAAGGGGCACGGAGACCCAGTACTTC
-	TRBV10-3	TRBJ2-4	-	CAISSLGAKNIQYF	TGTGCCATCAGTTCCCTCGGAGCCAAAAACATTCAGTACTTC
-	TRBV6-6	TRBJ2-2	-	CASSLKGAGELFF	TGTGCCAGCAGTTTAAAGGGGGCCGGGGAGCTGTTTTTT